This T cell receptor beta chain stems from a study of blood T cells in healthy people across ages. Study-wide background: There was about one barcoded beta molecule captured by template switching per two T cells. Study-wide results and caveats: With age, beta diversity per million T cells declined roughly linearly, significantly by approximately 40.

This clonotype appeared many times. Its matching antigen is unknown. The use of a sample-barcoded 5' primer and a J-beta primer mix characterized a second PCR of 7 to 11 cycles. A tag from a template-switch adaptor with 12 random nucleotides marked each cDNA molecule. A single record per CDR3 protein comes from TCRdb applying MiXCR to the 5' RACE reads. The sample lists over 600,000 distinct CDR3 sequences, 46% occurring once. With 3 bases removed from V and 0 bases from J, the gap between germline ends came to 8 bases. Germline CDR1 and CDR2: SGHTA and FQGNSA. The CDR3 length is 14 residues. The specimen sequenced was blood. V usage is TRBV7-2 and J usage is TRBJ2-5; D remains ambiguous. The origin of this receptor is a man aged 80 or over in good health. The CDR3 here is CASSLDRNQETQYF. The DNA of the CDR3 is TGTGCCAGCAGCTTGGATCGGAACCAAGAGACCCAGTACTTC.